This entry is about one T cell receptor beta chain. Original processing methods: Amplified reference gene primers provided the basis for estimating nucleated cell counts. The method was immunoSEQ multiplex PCR; TCRdb's version includes in-frame clones alone and lacks a portion of them. That table supplies the V and J calls and clone size; D and trimming were determined from the DNA. The table records about 130,000 clones, about 91% of them present only once. The CDR3 totals 14 residues. Trimming cost V 5 bases and J 6 bases, with 14 bases left between them. Germline V CDR1 and CDR2: SGHTA, FQGTGA. The sample originates from a study of blood T cell repertoires in COVID-19. Study context: Both acute and convalescent COVID-19 samples were obtained from the United States, Italy and Spain. T cells, B-cell-depleted T cells, or PBMCs supplied cDNA or gDNA.

The source is a man aged 45-65 years with acute or convalescent COVID-19. Source material: peripheral blood. The rearrangement joins TRBV7-3 to TRBJ2-1; D is ambiguous. Written as DNA, the CDR3 is TGTGCCAGCAGCCCTTCCTCGACTGGCAATGAGCAGTTCTTC. Protein sequence: CASSPSSTGNEQFF.